These 16 T cell receptor beta chains were sequenced from one sample in a study of cytomegalovirus exposure and HLA in healthy donors. The PCR contained 60 Vbeta and 13 Jbeta primers. Only in-frame clones appear in the TCRdb table, and some are missing; sequencing was by immunoSEQ multiplex PCR. Of 200,000 or so clones in the sample, under 85% were seen once. The specimen was PBMCs. Source of these receptors: a man aged 45-60 years in good health and CMV-seronegative.

J is TRBJ2-3 and V is TRBV7-3; 7 bases map to TRBD1. This CDR3 spans 14 amino acids. With V trimmed by 4 bases and J by 8 bases, 9 bases remained unmatched. The germline gives CDR1 SGHTA, CDR2 FQGTGA. The CDR3 sequence is CASSSDRTRGTQYF. The DNA for the CDR3 is TGTGCCAGCAGCTCGGACAGGACCCGGGGTACGCAGTATTTT.

The V call is TRBV10-3, the J call TRBJ2-1; 9 bases agree with TRBD2. The germline V gene encodes CDR1 ENHRY and CDR2 SYGVKD. The J segment lost 8 bases and the V segment lost 3 bases, leaving 11 bases of the junction unmatched. This CDR3 is 16 amino acids long. DNA for the CDR3: TGTGCCATCAGTGATCCAACTAGCGGGCATAGCGATGAGCAGTTCTTC. Its translation: CAISDPTSGHSDEQFF.

This clone was detected a few times. The gene calls are TRBV6-5 and TRBJ1-1, with TRBD1 matching 8 bases. The germline V gene encodes CDR1 MNHEY and CDR2 SVGAGI. After removal of 4 bases from V and 0 bases from J, the junction contained 1 base not matched to a gene. This CDR3 contains 14 residues. The CDR3 DNA follows: TGTGCCAGCAGTTGGGACAGGATGAACACTGAAGCTTTCTTT. The encoded protein is CASSWDRMNTEAFF.

V is TRBV30 and J is TRBJ1-2; 7 bases align to TRBD1. This CDR3 is built from 14 residues. The ends lost 1 base at V and 8 bases at J; junction bases unmatched: 10. Germline V lookup: CDR1 GTSNPN, CDR2 SVGIG (reference sequence). The CDR3 loop reads CAWSGDRELGGYTF. DNA for the CDR3: TGTGCCTGGAGTGGAGACAGGGAATTGGGGGGCTACACCTTC.

V is TRBV5-1 and J is TRBJ2-7, with 8 bases that match TRBD1. Germline CDR1 and CDR2: SGHRS and YFSETQ. J gave up 2 bases and V 3 bases, and 4 bases lay outside the gene matches. This CDR3 comprises 14 residues. The CDR3: CASSSRTGTYEQYF. The CDR3 DNA reads TGCGCCAGCAGCTCCCGGACAGGGACCTACGAGCAGTACTTC.

The rearrangement uses TRBV19 and TRBJ2-7; 9 nucleotides align to TRBD1. The CDR3 contains 13 residues. Germline trimming cut 3 bases from V and 7 bases from J; bases unmatched to any gene: 4. Germline V gene sequence: CDR1 LNHDA, CDR2 SQIVND (reference sequence). CDR3 protein: CASSITGGREQYF. In DNA, the CDR3 is TGTGCCAGTAGTATCACAGGGGGCCGGGAGCAGTACTTC.

This sequence joins TRBV29-1 and TRBJ1-2; 9 nucleotides match TRBD1. The CDR3 has 13 amino acids. The V gene's germline CDR1 is SQVTM and CDR2 ANQGSEA. With 8 bases clipped from V and 8 bases from J, the junction kept 12 bases outside the gene matches. CDR3 sequence (DNA): TGCAGCTATCGAACCGGGACAGGGATCGGCTACACCTTC. Translated, it gives CSYRTGTGIGYTF.

V and J are TRBV19 and TRBJ1-1; weak D call: TRBD1 (5 bases). Germline V gene lookup returns CDR1 LNHDA and CDR2 SQIVND (reference sequence). The V end lost 3 bases, the J end lost 6 bases, and 14 bases lay between the germline ends. The CDR3 has 14 amino acids. The DNA of the CDR3 is TGTGCCAGTAGTATCCAGGGACTTGCGGCTGAAGCTTTCTTT. It is translated as CASSIQGLAAEAFF.

The rearrangement joins TRBV10-3 to TRBJ2-7, with TRBD1 matching 12 bases. CDR1 is ENHRY, CDR2 SYGVKD, per germline. The CDR3 runs 13 residues. After removal of 10 bases from V and 5 bases from J, the junction contained 6 bases not matched to a gene. The CDR3 reads CATRGTGGDEQYF. The CDR3 DNA reads TGTGCCACTAGGGGGACAGGGGGCGACGAGCAGTACTTC.

The chain uses TRBV18 and TRBJ1-5; D is ambiguous. The CDR3 sequence is 13 residues long. Germline CDR1 and CDR2: KGHSH and LQKENI. V was clipped by 5 bases and J by 7 bases, with 12 bases between them. The CDR3 nucleotides read TGTGCCAGCTCATACGGACTGGGGCAGCCCCAGCATTTT. Protein sequence: CASSYGLGQPQHF.

The chain links TRBV28 to TRBJ2-4; TRBD1 might be the D (5 bases). The ends were cut back, 5 bases at V and 0 bases at J, with 14 bases in the middle. Per germline, CDR1 MDHEN and CDR2 SYDVKM. CDR3 length equals 16 residues. The CDR3 bases are TGTGCCAGCAGTCGGGCAGGGCAAATAGCCAAAAACATTCAGTACTTC. Its protein product is CASSRAGQIAKNIQYF.

This clone was seen a handful of times. The chain couples TRBV5-4 to TRBJ2-1, with TRBD2 identical over 10 bases. The V gene's germline CDR1 is SGHNT and CDR2 YYREEE (reference sequence). J was trimmed by 5 bases and V by 4 bases; bases with no gene match: 9. CDR3 size: 16 residues. The CDR3 loop is CASSPSSGRFHNEQFF. For the CDR3, the DNA is TGTGCCAGCAGCCCAAGTAGCGGGAGGTTCCACAATGAGCAGTTCTTC.

The chain carries TRBV30 and TRBJ1-2; D is possibly TRBD1 (5 bases). There are 13 residues in the CDR3. Germline-derived CDR1 and CDR2 are GTSNPN and SVGIG (reference sequence). Between the trimmed V and J ends, which lost 3 bases and 3 bases, there was a span of 11 bases. CDR3 protein: CAWSKGRDYGYTF. CDR3 DNA sequence: TGTGCCTGGAGCAAGGGGCGAGACTATGGCTACACCTTC.

The J gene is TRBJ2-5, the V gene TRBV28; 8 positions match TRBD2. This CDR3 is built from 16 residues. J was trimmed by 4 bases and V by 5 bases; bases with no gene match: 12. Germline V gene data show CDR1 as MDHEN and CDR2 as SYDVKM. CDR3 sequence reads: CASSPKRGRGGETQYF. The CDR3 nucleotides are TGTGCCAGCAGTCCGAAGCGGGGGCGGGGAGGAGAGACCCAGTACTTC.

The rearrangement links TRBV5-4 to TRBJ2-5; TRBD1 matches 8 bases. This CDR3 is built from 16 residues. In germline, CDR1 is SGHNT, CDR2 YYREEE (reference sequence). V dropped 4 bases and J dropped 4; count of bases not matched to a gene: 12. CDR3 coding DNA: TGTGCCAGCAGCCCGACCCAGGCAGGGGGCTTAGAGACCCAGTACTTC. Protein sequence: CASSPTQAGGLETQYF.

The rearrangement links TRBV23-1 to TRBJ2-7, with D tentatively TRBD1 (6 bases). TRBV23-1 is placed among ORFs of uncertain function. V was pared by 3 bases and J by 3 bases, with 12 bases between. CDR3 length: 14 residues. CDR3 nucleotides: TGCGCCAGCAGTCACCCTACAGGGAACTACGAGCAGTACTTC. As protein: CASSHPTGNYEQYF.